Listed below are T cell receptor beta chains from one sample, sequenced in a study of OX40 agonist ivuxolimab in advanced cancers. Repertoires were generated with immunoSEQ multiplex PCR, while TCRdb's copy carries only in-frame clones and drops some. The repertoire includes approximately 70,000 clones, about 86% of them detected once, and 2% to 2.5% sits in the top ten. Sequenced material: CD4+ or CD8+ T cells sorted from blood, taken in a trial of the OX40 agonist ivuxolimab. The receptors here all came from an adult with an advanced solid tumor such as melanoma, head and neck, liver or kidney cancer. Both conserved end residues are part of each CDR3. D genes are given only for firm matches. Where a row states a size, it is once, few, many or the class of an expanded clone; other rows omit it.

size	J	D	V	DNA	CDR3
-	TRBJ1-2	-	TRBV30	TGTGCCTGGGGCCCCCCCTTACCAATACGTGGCTACACCTTC	CAWGPPLPIRGYTF
-	TRBJ2-1	-	TRBV29-1	TGCAGCGCCCTCGGGCAGGTTCGCAATGAGCAGTTCTTC	CSALGQVRNEQFF
-	TRBJ2-4	-	TRBV7-3	TGTGCCAGCAGCTTAACTCAGGGAAACATTCAGTACTTC	CASSLTQGNIQYF
-	TRBJ1-1	-	TRBV11-2	TGTGCCAGCAGCTTTTCAGGGACTGAAGCTTTCTTT	CASSFSGTEAFF
-	TRBJ2-1	-	TRBV9	TGTGCCAGCAGCGCCTATGATTACAATGAGCAGTTCTTC	CASSAYDYNEQFF
-	TRBJ1-2	TRBD1	TRBV6-5	TGTGCCAGCAGTTTAGCAGGGGGCAACTATGGCTACACCTTC	CASSLAGGNYGYTF
-	TRBJ1-1	-	TRBV5-4	TGTGCCAGCAGAGGGGACGTTAGCTACACTGAAGCTTTCTTT	CASRGDVSYTEAFF
-	TRBJ2-4	-	TRBV2	TGTGCCAGCAGTGAAGCGCGGGACGAGAGAAACATTCAGTACTTC	CASSEARDERNIQYF
-	TRBJ2-3	TRBD1	TRBV27	TGTGCCAGCAGTTTAGTAGGGACAGAGGCGCAGTATTTT	CASSLVGTEAQYF
-	TRBJ1-2	-	TRBV15	TGTGCCACCAGCAGAGATTTCAGTGGCTACACCTTC	CATSRDFSGYTF
-	TRBJ1-2	-	TRBV7-8	TGTGCCAGCAGCTCAAGGACGGACTATGGCTACACCTTC	CASSSRTDYGYTF
-	TRBJ1-1	-	TRBV11-3	TGTGCCAGCAGCCGTCTGGGCGACACTGAAGCTTTCTTT	CASSRLGDTEAFF
-	TRBJ2-3	-	TRBV10-2	TGCGCCAGCAGTGACACAGGTCAGGACACAGATACGCAGTATTTT	CASSDTGQDTDTQYF
-	TRBJ2-6	TRBD2	TRBV18	TGTGCCAGCTCACCTCTAGCGGGGGGGCCTTCTAATTCTGGGGCCAACGTCCTGACTTTC	CASSPLAGGPSNSGANVLTF
-	TRBJ2-7	-	TRBV5-1	TGCGCCAGCAGCGGGGGCGAGTCCTACGAGCAGTACTTC	CASSGGESYEQYF
-	TRBJ2-3	-	TRBV5-1	TGCGCCAGCAGCTTGGGAGACAGATTCACAGATACGCAGTATTTT	CASSLGDRFTDTQYF
medium-sized	TRBJ2-7	-	TRBV7-2	TGTGCCAGCAGCTTCTACTACGAGCAGTACTTC	CASSFYYEQYF
-	TRBJ1-3	-	TRBV7-2	TGTGCCAGCAGCTTAGTGGGGACACTAGGAAACACCATATATTTT	CASSLVGTLGNTIYF
once	TRBJ2-1	-	TRBV7-3	TGTGCCAGCAGCCCGGCGGGGCGGAATGAGCAGTTCTTC	CASSPAGRNEQFF
-	TRBJ1-1	-	TRBV7-3	TGTGCCAGCAGCTTACAAGGGGGAGGGACTGAAGCTTTCTTT	CASSLQGGGTEAFF
-	TRBJ1-5	-	TRBV28	TGTGCCAGCAGTTTGAGAGGAGGGGAACGGCCCCAGCATTTT	CASSLRGGERPQHF
-	TRBJ1-2	TRBD1	TRBV18	TGTGCCAGCTCTCTGACAGGGGGAGACTATGGCTACACCTTC	CASSLTGGDYGYTF
-	TRBJ2-2	TRBD1	TRBV6-1	TGTGCCAGCAGTCCCGGGACAGACACCGGGGAGCTGTTTTTT	CASSPGTDTGELFF
few	TRBJ1-1	-	TRBV11-3	TGTGCCAGCAGCCCCGGAAATAGAAACACTGAAGCTTTCTTT	CASSPGNRNTEAFF
once	TRBJ1-2	-	TRBV27	TGTGCCAGCAGTCCCCGGGGAGGAGGAAGGCCTAACTATGGCTACACCTTC	CASSPRGGGRPNYGYTF
-	TRBJ2-7	-	TRBV5-6	TGTGCGTCCGGGGCGGACAATTTC	CASGADNF
-	TRBJ1-1	-	TRBV19	TGTGCCAGTACTCTCGACGGGGACGATGGGACTGAAGCTTTCTTT	CASTLDGDDGTEAFF
-	TRBJ1-1	TRBD1	TRBV28	TGTGCCAGCAGCAGGACAGGGTTTTACACTGAAGCTTTCTTT	CASSRTGFYTEAFF
-	TRBJ2-7	-	TRBV30	TGTGCCTGGAGCTCGCAGGGTGTCAGCTACGAGCAGTACTTC	CAWSSQGVSYEQYF
-	TRBJ1-5	-	TRBV19	TGTGCCAGTAGTATAACGAGGGGCTGGCAGCCCCAGCATTTT	CASSITRGWQPQHF
-	TRBJ1-1	-	TRBV18	TGTGCCAGCTCGCCGGGACCGATGGACACTGAAGCTTTCTTT	CASSPGPMDTEAFF
-	TRBJ1-2	-	TRBV5-4	TGTGCCAGCAGCTACGTAGGGACAACGTATAACTATGGCTACACCTTC	CASSYVGTTYNYGYTF
-	TRBJ1-2	-	TRBV20-1	TGCAGTGCCAGGGCTAACTATGGCTACACCTTC	CSARANYGYTF
-	TRBJ2-1	-	TRBV10-3	TGTGCCATCAGGCCTGGTAGCGGTAACAATGAGCAGTTCTTC	CAIRPGSGNNEQFF
-	TRBJ1-3	-	TRBV4-1	TGCGCCAGCAGCCAGGCCTCGGGACAAGCCGCGGGAAACACCATATATTTT	CASSQASGQAAGNTIYF
-	TRBJ2-1	-	TRBV7-2	TGTGCCAGCAGCTTAACAGGGTTCGGGAATGAGCAGTTCTTC	CASSLTGFGNEQFF
-	TRBJ2-3	TRBD2	TRBV2	TGTGCCAGCAGTTGGACTAGCGTTAGCACAGATACGCAGTATTTT	CASSWTSVSTDTQYF
-	TRBJ1-1	-	TRBV7-2	TGTGCCAGCAGCCGGATGGGTCTAACTGAAGCTTTCTTT	CASSRMGLTEAFF
-	TRBJ1-5	-	TRBV4-1	TGCGCCAGCAGCCAAGAAATATCGTGGGGGGTCGATCAGCCCCAGCATTTT	CASSQEISWGVDQPQHF
-	TRBJ2-7	-	TRBV7-3	TGTGCCAGCAGCTTACGGGGTTACGAGCAGTACTTC	CASSLRGYEQYF
-	TRBJ1-1	-	TRBV7-8	TGTGCCAGCAGCCACAGAGGGAGAGGGAACACTGAAGCTTTCTTT	CASSHRGRGNTEAFF
once	TRBJ2-3	TRBD1	TRBV7-9	TGTGCCAGCAGCTTAGGGACAGGGGCAGATACGCAGTATTTT	CASSLGTGADTQYF
-	TRBJ1-2	TRBD1	TRBV5-4	TGTGCCAGCAGCGATGGAGGACAGGGGGCGGTCGGCTACACCTTC	CASSDGGQGAVGYTF
-	TRBJ2-7	TRBD2	TRBV6-5	TGTGCCAGCAGTAGGGACTATTCCTACGAGCAGTACTTC	CASSRDYSYEQYF